This T cell receptor beta chain was retrieved from a study of cytomegalovirus exposure and HLA in healthy donors. General study results and limits: Earlier analysis found most TCR beta V segments productive about 87% or about 30% of the time. A likely sequencing artifact accounted for one observed cluster of highly shared sequence variants.

Researchers ran the PCR with 60 Vbeta and 13 Jbeta primers. This table comes from immunoSEQ multiplex PCR, and its TCRdb copy is limited to in-frame clones, with some not included. Of roughly 120,000 clones detected, over 60% appear once; the ten largest clones hold around 4.4%. A word on this clone: Antigen unknown.

Germline values: CDR1 SGHNT, CDR2 YYREEE (reference sequence). The CDR3 runs 16 residues. Trimming removed 0 bases at V and 7 bases at J, with 19 bases between. The sequencing input was PBMCs. The source is a man under 40 in good health and CMV-seropositive. The J gene is TRBJ1-2, the V gene TRBV5-4; tentative D call: TRBD1 (6 bases). CDR3 DNA sequence: TGTGCCAGCAGCTTGGCGTCGGACAGCCTTTCCCGTGGCTACACCTTC. It encodes CASSLASDSLSRGYTF.